This T cell receptor (beta chain) originates from a study of cytomegalovirus exposure and HLA in healthy donors (dated by TCRdb to between 2016 and 2019). Turning to the overall study: According to an earlier analysis of 587 of the donors, 150 million to 200 million T cells yielded 117 million unique TCR beta sequences and 276 Gb of sequence data. Several DR-DQ haplotypes were handled as single units for association and clustering, since linkage in the cohort was strong. Alongside the repertoire data, information on donor age, sex, ethnicity and CMV serostatus was compiled. A later analysis re-examined previously published TCR beta repertoires from more than 650 donors and added high-resolution HLA genotyping to investigate patterns of TCR occurrence. The study aimed to test whether signatures of past pathogen exposure could be identified by cataloging public T cell receptors. The study used immunosequencing to profile the T cell repertoires of about 670 subjects and linked those repertoires to cytomegalovirus serostatus. Rather than drawing on any new phenotypic data, the later analysis identified candidate immune exposures from TCR beta sequences and the way those sequences occurred across donors. In an earlier analysis of 587 of the donors, high-throughput TCR beta sequencing was used to judge whether each TCR beta V gene segment behaved as functional or pseudogenic. An early release that covered fewer than 800 HLA-typed donors contained about 300 gigabases of sequencing data and tens of millions of unique TCR sequences. Typing coverage differed by locus: A, B, C, DRB1 and DQB1 were typed in about 629-640 donors, DQA1 in around 500, DPA1 in around 580, and DPB1 in just under 490. HLA typing covered class I and class II loci at four-digit resolution. Of the 300 to 450 genotyped donors, approximately 83% fell in the genetic ancestry cluster associated with self-reported Caucasian donors. Among about 400 genotyped donors of the cohort, an average of around 220,000 unique TCR beta nucleotide sequences was sequenced per donor, of which 15% to 20% were non-productive. To predict cytomegalovirus infection status, the study brought together high-throughput TCR immunosequencing, statistical association of individual TCRs with disease status, and machine learning. In a later genetic analysis, genome-wide SNP genotypes for about 65% of the 666 donors were used, and that subset was treated as a discovery cohort. Every discovery cohort repertoire had been produced on one sequencing platform. A separate validation cohort of approximately 120 different subjects was used in addition to the 666-subject first cohort. The full study reports these points: A further reported finding was that TCR beta sequences accurately predicted the HLA-A and HLA-B alleles for most subjects in the first cohort. Because counts were too low, more than 15 rarely observed V segments, including chromosome 9 orphons, were left out of the earlier analysis of 587 of the donors. In a later analysis, around 15,000 TCR beta sequences were associated with specific HLA alleles at a false discovery rate of 0.05. The study listed 150 to 200 TCR beta chains as associated with cytomegalovirus. Compared with the approximately 670-donor mean, donors in an Asian-associated ancestry cluster had fewer N-insertions in productive TCRs, according to a later genetic analysis. While some public TCRs were present in many individuals, most TCR sequences turned up only very rarely across donors. Because HLA typing was missing for some donors at each locus, association tests included only the typed subset. The 87-base-pair reads could not distinguish some IMGT-functional V segments, including TRBV6-2 and TRBV6-3, so those segments were excluded. The presence/absence analyses assumed that sequencing depth was roughly uniform across donors, and that assumption may not be true. Cytomegalovirus status was reported to be diagnosed by the classifier with high specificity and sensitivity in both the original and validation cohorts. Correlated functional status among segregating V segments might be attributable to linkage disequilibrium, but an unknown experimental factor could not be ruled out. A later analysis reported that several top co-occurrence clusters appeared linked to parvovirus B19, influenza, CMV and Epstein-Barr virus. The sequencing pipeline was judged likely to have produced a cluster of highly shared sequence variants as a technical artifact. A later analysis found that HLA-associated TCR beta chains were more clonally expanded and had lower generation probabilities than equally common non-associated chains. A later analysis found that TCR association rates varied across HLA loci, with DRB1 alleles showing the most associated TCRs and HLA-C alleles the fewest. An association between a missense DCLRE1C variant and V-gene and J-gene trimming of TCR beta chains was found in a later genetic analysis and replicated in an independent cohort. According to the authors, the approach could potentially be generalized to other disease states and immunological phenotypes. Assigning TCR associations to individual alleles was difficult when HLA alleles, especially DR and DQ, strongly co-occurred. Immune exposure information for the cohort was limited to CMV serostatus. In this cohort, only TCR beta chains were sequenced, and detectable features were limited by the absence of alpha or paired-chain data. In vitro tests confirmed that a few of the cytomegalovirus-associated TCR beta chains recognize cytomegalovirus antigens. Most CMV-associated TCR beta chains appeared to be HLA-restricted in a later analysis, and the HLA associations seemed to be driven largely by CMV exposure. Broadly in line with IMGT annotations, most TCR beta V segments showed up in productive rearrangements about 87% or about 30% of the time in an earlier analysis of 587 of the donors.

The count of this clone is one. Its antigen remains undetermined. Base qualities are not provided; no much larger clone lies one nucleotide away. Library creation used the immunoSEQ multiplex PCR assay. A mixture of 60 forward primers for TCR Vbeta segments and 13 reverse primers for TCR Jbeta segments was used in the multiplex PCR. The CDR3 region of rearranged TCR beta genes was amplified from genomic DNA by a multiplex PCR assay. Amplified TCR beta libraries were sequenced as 87-base-pair reads on the Illumina HiSeq System. As for how the authors treated the data: Across the 500 to 850 repertoires, a later analysis counted 75 million to 90 million unique TCR beta chains, 9 million to 14 million of which were shared by at least two donors. Raw reads were error-corrected and collapsed into unique sequences with a nearest-neighbor algorithm that merged closely related sequences to remove PCR and sequencing errors. CDR3 sequences were aligned to IMGT reference sequences to assign V, D and J gene segments. For a sequence to be retained, at least a six-nucleotide match to both a V gene segment and a J gene segment was required. Rearrangements were classified as productive when the CDR3 lacked stop codons and remained in frame with V and J, and all other rearrangements were classified as non-productive. Following IMGT convention, CDR3 was defined as the stretch from the second conserved V-encoded cysteine up to the conserved J-encoded phenylalanine. Sequences without an unambiguous match to a single V gene segment were excluded from the earlier analysis of a few hundred of the donors. In an earlier analysis of approximately 550 of the donors, V segments were called functional above 56.7% productive rearrangements and were called segregating when the between-donor standard deviation exceeded 5%. A statistical classification framework was developed to diagnose cytomegalovirus status using the catalog of TCR beta chain sequences. In a later analysis, V and J genes were assigned by comparing TCR nucleotide sequences against IMGT/GENE-DB human TR gene sequences. A later analysis assigned CDR3 sequences and most-parsimonious VDJ recombination scenarios with the TCRdist pipeline. In a later analysis, each TCR beta chain was defined by its CDR3 amino acid sequence together with its V-gene family, and reads without a unique V-gene family were excluded. In a later analysis, nearly 600 highly shared, low-generation-probability nucleotide sequences were removed to address suspected cross-contamination and a sequencing artifact. In a later analysis, a clonal expansion index was calculated for each public chain from normalized within-repertoire ranks of inferred template counts. Generation probabilities in a later analysis came from a VDJ recombination model fitted to out-of-frame rearrangements, and those results were checked against IGoR. Hypergeometric tests were used in a later analysis to score TCR-TCR, TCR-HLA and TCR-CMV co-occurrence, with a repertoire-size bias correction applied to the TCR pairs. To estimate false discovery rates, a later analysis permuted the HLA or CMV assignments 20 times. In a later analysis, co-occurring TCRs were grouped with DBSCAN, and TCRdist sequence similarity was added when clustering was performed within HLA-allele-positive subsets. Repertoires with fewer than 30,000 or more than 120,000 public chains were left out of co-occurrence clustering, as were roughly five repertoires with anomalous nucleotide sharing. Entries here come from immuneACCESS through TCRdb and include only in-frame sequences with V and J called. Some clones fail to appear in such tables; in the studies checked, an unresolved V gene covers under half of the shortfall, and the cause of the remainder is unknown. V and J calls and clone size are as listed in that table; D and trimming were resolved from the DNA. The sample table contains hundreds of thousands of clones; only one count was recorded for roughly 87% of them. The ten most abundant clones make up about 6.1% of the sample.

The cohort was made up of several hundred healthy bone marrow donors. All cohort members were sampled while nominally healthy, although unrecorded immune exposures were likely present. The donor tested CMV seropositive and was one of the 289 seropositive cohort members. Every donor gave a peripheral blood sample, and the peripheral blood mononuclear cells from that sample were used for TCR beta sequencing. The Qiagen DNeasy Blood Extraction Kit was used to extract genomic DNA from the blood cell samples. From its cysteine to its phenylalanine, the CDR3 spans 14 amino acids. CDR3 DNA only is kept here, 42 bases in frame from base 1. V and J are truncated by 4 bases and 5 bases respectively, leaving an intervening sequence of 13 bases. In the germline V gene, CDR1 corresponds to MGHRA and CDR2 to YSYEKL.

The source material was PBMCs. The receptor chain draws on TRBV4-1 and TRBJ2-3, with no reliable assignment of the D segment. This sequence originates from a middle-aged man in good health and CMV-seropositive. CDR3 protein: CASSPFGVGDTQYF. The DNA sequence follows: TGCGCCAGCAGCCCCTTTGGAGTGGGAGATACGCAGTATTTT.